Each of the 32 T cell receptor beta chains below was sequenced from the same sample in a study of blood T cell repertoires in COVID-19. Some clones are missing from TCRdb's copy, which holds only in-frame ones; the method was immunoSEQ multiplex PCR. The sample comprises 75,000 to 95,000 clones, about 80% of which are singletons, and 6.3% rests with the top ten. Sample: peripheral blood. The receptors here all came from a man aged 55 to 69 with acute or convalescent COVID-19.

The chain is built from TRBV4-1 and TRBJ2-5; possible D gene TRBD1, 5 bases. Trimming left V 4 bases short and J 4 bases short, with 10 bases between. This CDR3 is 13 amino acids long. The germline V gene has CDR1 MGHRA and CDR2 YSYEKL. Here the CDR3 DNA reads TGCGCCAGCAGCCCTCAGCAGGGAGAGACCCAGTACTTC. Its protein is CASSPQQGETQYF.

CDR3 coding DNA: TGTGCCAGCAGCTACAGGGCGGTGGGCACTGAAGCTTTCTTT. It is translated as CASSYRAVGTEAFF. The chain is built from TRBV7-2 and TRBJ1-1; D may be TRBD1 (6 bases). Germline V gene sequence: CDR1 SGHTA, CDR2 FQGNSA. This CDR3 spans 14 amino acids. V dropped 4 bases and J dropped 4 bases, with 13 bases sitting between them.

The chain's CDR3 is CASSTRLAGGRDEQFF. In DNA, the CDR3 is TGTGCCAGCAGCACTCGACTAGCGGGGGGTCGGGATGAGCAGTTCTTC. This sequence joins TRBV7-2 and TRBJ2-1, with TRBD2 matching over 13 bases. V was pared by 5 bases and J by 8 bases, with 9 bases of the junction left unmatched. From germline, CDR1 is SGHTA and CDR2 FQGNSA. The CDR3 loop spans 16 amino acids.

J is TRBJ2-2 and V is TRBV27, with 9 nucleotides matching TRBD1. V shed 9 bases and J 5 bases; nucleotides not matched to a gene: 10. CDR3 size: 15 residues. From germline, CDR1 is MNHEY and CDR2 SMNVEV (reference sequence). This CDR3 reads CASRPRDRATGELFF. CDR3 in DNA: TGTGCCAGTCGGCCCAGGGACAGGGCTACCGGGGAGCTGTTTTTT.

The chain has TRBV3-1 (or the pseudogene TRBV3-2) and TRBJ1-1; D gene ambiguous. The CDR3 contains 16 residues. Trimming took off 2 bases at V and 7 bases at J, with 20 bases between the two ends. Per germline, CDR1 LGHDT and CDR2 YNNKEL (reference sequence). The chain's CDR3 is CASSQSIRMGSDEAFF. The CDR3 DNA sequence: TGTGCCAGCAGCCAATCAATCCGGATGGGTAGCGATGAAGCTTTCTTT.

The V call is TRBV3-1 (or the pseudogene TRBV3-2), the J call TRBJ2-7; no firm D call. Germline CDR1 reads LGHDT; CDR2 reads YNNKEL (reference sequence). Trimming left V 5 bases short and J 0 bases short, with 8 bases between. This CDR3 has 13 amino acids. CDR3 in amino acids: CASSFDNSYEQYF. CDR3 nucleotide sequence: TGTGCCAGCAGCTTCGACAACTCCTACGAGCAGTACTTC.

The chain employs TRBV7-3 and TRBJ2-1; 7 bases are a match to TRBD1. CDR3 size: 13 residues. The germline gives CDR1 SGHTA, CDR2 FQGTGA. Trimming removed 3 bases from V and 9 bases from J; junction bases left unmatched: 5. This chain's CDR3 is CASSFSTGVEQFF. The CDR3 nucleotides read TGTGCCAGCAGCTTCTCAACAGGGGTTGAGCAGTTCTTC.

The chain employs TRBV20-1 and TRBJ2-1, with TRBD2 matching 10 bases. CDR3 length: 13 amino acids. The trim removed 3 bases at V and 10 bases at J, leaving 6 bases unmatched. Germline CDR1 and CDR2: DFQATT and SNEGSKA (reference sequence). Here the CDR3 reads CSASSSSGGEQFF. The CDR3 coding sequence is TGCAGTGCTAGTTCGTCTAGCGGGGGAGAGCAGTTCTTC.

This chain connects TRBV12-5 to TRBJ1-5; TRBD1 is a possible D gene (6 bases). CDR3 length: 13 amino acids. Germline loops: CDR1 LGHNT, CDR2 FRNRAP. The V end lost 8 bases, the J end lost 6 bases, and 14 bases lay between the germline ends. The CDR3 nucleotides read TGTGCTAGTCAAATAGGGGGATCTCAGCCCCAGCATTTT. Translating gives CASQIGGSQPQHF.

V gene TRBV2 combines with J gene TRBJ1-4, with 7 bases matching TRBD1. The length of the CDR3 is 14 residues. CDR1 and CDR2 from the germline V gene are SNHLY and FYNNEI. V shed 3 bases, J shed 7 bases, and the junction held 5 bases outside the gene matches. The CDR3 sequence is CASSDLGTAEKLFF. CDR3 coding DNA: TGTGCCAGCAGTGACTTAGGGACAGCTGAAAAACTGTTTTTT.

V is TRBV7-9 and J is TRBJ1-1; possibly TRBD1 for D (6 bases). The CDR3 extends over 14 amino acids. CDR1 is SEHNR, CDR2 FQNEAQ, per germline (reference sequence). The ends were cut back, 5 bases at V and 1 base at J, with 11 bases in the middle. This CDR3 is CASSPLGANTEAFF. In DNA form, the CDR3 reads TGTGCCAGCAGCCCCCTGGGGGCGAACACTGAAGCTTTCTTT.

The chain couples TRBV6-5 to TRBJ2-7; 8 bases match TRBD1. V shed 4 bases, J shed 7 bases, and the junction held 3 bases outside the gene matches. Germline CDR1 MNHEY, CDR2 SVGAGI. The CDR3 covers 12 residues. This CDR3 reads CASSSWDREQYF. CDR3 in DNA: TGTGCCAGCAGTTCCTGGGACAGGGAGCAGTACTTC.

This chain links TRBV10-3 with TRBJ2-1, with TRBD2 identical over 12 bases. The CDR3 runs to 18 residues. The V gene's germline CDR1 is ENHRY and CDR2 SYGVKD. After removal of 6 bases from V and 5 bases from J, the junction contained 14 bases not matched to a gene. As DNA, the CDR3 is TGTGCCATCAGAAAGATACTAGCGGGGGGCGGTGAGGACAATGAGCAGTTCTTC. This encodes CAIRKILAGGGEDNEQFF.

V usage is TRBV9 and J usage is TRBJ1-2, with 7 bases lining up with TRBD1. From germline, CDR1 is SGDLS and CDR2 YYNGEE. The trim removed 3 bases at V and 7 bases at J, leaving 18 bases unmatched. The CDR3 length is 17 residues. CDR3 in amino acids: CASSAAGQTFGFSGYTF. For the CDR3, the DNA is TGTGCCAGCAGCGCGGCGGGACAGACTTTTGGTTTCTCTGGCTACACCTTC.

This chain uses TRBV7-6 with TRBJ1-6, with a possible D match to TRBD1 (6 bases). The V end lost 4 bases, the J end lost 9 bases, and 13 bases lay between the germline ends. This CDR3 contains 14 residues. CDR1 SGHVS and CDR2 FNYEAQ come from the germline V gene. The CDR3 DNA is TGTGCCAGCAGCTCAGACAGGTCCCTTTCACCCCTCCACTTT. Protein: CASSSDRSLSPLHF. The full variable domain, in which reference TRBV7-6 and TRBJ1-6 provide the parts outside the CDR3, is GAGVSQSPRYKVTKRGQDVALRCDPISGHVSLYWYRQALGQGPEFLTYFNYEAQQDKSGLPNDRFSAERPEGSISTLTIQRTEQRDSAMYRCASSSDRSLSPLHFGNGTRLTVT.

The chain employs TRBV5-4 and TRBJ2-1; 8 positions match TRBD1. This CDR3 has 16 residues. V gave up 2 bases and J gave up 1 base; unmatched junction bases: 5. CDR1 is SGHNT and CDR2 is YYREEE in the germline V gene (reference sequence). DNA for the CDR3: TGTGCCAGCAGCTTTATAAACAGGGGGTCCTACAATGAGCAGTTCTTC. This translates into CASSFINRGSYNEQFF.

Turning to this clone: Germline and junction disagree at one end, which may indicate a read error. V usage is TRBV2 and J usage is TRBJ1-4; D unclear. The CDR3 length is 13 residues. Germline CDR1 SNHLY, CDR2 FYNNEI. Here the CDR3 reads CASSEGVREELFF. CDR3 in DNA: TGTGCCAGCAGTGAAGGAGTACGTGAAGAACTGTTTTTT.

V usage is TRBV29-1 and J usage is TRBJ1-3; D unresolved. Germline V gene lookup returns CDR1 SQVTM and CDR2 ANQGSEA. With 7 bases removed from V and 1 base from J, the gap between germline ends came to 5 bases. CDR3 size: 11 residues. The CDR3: CSGSSGNTIYF. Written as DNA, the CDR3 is TGCAGCGGTTCATCTGGAAACACCATATATTTT.

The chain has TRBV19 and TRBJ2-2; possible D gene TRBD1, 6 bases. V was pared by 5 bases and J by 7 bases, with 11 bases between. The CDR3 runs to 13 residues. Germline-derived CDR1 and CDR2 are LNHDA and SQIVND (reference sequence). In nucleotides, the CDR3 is TGTGCCAGTAGTGGGACATTGAACGGGGAGCTGTTTTTT. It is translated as CASSGTLNGELFF.

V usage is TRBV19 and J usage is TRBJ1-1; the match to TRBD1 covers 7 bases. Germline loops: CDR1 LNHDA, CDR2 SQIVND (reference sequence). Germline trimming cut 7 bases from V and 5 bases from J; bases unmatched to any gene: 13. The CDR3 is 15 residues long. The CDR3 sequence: CASTISRGLRTEAFF. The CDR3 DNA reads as TGTGCCAGTACCATATCCAGGGGGTTGAGGACTGAAGCTTTCTTT.

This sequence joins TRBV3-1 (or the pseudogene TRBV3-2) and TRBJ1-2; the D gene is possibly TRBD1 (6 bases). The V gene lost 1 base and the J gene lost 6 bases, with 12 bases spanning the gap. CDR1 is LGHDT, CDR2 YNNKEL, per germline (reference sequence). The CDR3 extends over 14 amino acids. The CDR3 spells CASSQATGLNGYTF. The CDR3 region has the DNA TGTGCCAGCAGCCAAGCGACAGGCTTGAATGGCTACACCTTC.

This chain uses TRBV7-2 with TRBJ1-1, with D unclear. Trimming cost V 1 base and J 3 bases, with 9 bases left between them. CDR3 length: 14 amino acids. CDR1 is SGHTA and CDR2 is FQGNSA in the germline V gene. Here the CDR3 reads CASSLESHYTEAFF. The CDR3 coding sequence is TGTGCCAGCAGCTTAGAATCTCACTACACTGAAGCTTTCTTT.

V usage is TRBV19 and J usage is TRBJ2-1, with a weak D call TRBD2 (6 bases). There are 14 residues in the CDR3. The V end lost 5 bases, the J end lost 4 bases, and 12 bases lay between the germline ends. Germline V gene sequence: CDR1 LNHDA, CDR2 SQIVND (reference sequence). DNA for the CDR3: TGTGCCAGTAGTCCGGCGGGACGATACAATGAGCAGTTCTTC. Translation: CASSPAGRYNEQFF.

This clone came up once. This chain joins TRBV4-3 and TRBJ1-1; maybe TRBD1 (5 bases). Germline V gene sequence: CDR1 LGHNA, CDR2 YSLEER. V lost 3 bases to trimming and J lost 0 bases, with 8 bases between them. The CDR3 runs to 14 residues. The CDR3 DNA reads TGCGCCAGCAGCCAGACAGAAATGAACACTGAAGCTTTCTTT. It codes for CASSQTEMNTEAFF.

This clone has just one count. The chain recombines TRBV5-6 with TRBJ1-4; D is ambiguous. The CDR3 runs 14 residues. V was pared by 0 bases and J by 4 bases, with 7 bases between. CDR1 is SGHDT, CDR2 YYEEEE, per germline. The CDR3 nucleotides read TGTGCCAGCAGCTTGGATACAGTTAATGAAAAACTGTTTTTT. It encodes CASSLDTVNEKLFF.

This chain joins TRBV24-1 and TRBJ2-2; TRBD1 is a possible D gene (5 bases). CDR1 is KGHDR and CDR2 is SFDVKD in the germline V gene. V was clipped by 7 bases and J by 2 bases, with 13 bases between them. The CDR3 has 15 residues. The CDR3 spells CATSSTGYNTGELFF. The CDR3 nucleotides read TGTGCCACCAGCTCAACAGGTTATAACACCGGGGAGCTGTTTTTT.

CDR3 sequence (DNA): TGCGCCAGCAGCGGACGACAGGGAAGCGAGCAGTACTTC. Protein sequence: CASSGRQGSEQYF. This chain uses TRBV4-1 with TRBJ2-7, with TRBD1 matching over 7 bases. Germline values: CDR1 MGHRA, CDR2 YSYEKL. V was pared by 5 bases and J by 6 bases, with 7 bases of the junction left unmatched. The CDR3 covers 13 residues.

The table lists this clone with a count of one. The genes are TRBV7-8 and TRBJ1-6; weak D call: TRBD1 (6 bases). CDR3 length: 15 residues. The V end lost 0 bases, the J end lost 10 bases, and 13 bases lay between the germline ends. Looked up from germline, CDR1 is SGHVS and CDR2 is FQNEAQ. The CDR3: CASSLATGPGSPLHF. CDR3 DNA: TGTGCCAGCAGCTTAGCCACAGGGCCAGGATCACCCCTCCACTTT.

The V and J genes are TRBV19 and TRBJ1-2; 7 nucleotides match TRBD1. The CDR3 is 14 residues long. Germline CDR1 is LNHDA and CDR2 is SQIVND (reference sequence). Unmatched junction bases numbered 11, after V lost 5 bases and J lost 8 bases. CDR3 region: CASSGQAPQRGYTF. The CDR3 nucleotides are TGTGCCAGTAGTGGACAGGCCCCGCAGCGCGGCTACACCTTC.

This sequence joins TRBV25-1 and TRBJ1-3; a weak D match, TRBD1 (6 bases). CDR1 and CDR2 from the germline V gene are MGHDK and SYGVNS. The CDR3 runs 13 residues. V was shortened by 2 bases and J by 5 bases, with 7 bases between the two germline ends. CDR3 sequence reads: CASSEGGRNTIYF. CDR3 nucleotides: TGTGCCAGCAGTGAAGGGGGCCGAAACACCATATATTTT.

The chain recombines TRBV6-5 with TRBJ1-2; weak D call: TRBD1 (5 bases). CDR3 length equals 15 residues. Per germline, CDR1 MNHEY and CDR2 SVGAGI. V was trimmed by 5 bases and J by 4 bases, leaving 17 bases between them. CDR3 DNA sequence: TGTGCCAGCAGTCGGGGGACCATGGGAGGCTATGGCTACACCTTC. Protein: CASSRGTMGGYGYTF.

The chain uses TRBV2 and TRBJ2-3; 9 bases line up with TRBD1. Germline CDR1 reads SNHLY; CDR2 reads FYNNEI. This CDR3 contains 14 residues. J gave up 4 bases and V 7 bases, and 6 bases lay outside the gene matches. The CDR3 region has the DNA TGTGCCAGCAAATCGGGACAGGGTCCAGATACGCAGTATTTT. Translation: CASKSGQGPDTQYF.